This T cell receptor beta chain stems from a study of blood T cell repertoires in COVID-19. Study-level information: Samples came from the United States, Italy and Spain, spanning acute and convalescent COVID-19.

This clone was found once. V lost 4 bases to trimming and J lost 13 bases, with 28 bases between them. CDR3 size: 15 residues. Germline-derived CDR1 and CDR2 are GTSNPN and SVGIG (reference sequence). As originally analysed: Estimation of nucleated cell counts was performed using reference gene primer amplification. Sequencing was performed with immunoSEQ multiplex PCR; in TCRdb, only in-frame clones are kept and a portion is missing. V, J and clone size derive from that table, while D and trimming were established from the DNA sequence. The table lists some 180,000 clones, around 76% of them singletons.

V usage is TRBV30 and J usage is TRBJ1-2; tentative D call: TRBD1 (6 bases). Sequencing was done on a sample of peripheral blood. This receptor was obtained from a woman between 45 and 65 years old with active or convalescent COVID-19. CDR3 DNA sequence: TGTGCCTGGACCCTGATTGACAGGACCAGTAGGGGATTCACCTTC. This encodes CAWTLIDRTSRGFTF.